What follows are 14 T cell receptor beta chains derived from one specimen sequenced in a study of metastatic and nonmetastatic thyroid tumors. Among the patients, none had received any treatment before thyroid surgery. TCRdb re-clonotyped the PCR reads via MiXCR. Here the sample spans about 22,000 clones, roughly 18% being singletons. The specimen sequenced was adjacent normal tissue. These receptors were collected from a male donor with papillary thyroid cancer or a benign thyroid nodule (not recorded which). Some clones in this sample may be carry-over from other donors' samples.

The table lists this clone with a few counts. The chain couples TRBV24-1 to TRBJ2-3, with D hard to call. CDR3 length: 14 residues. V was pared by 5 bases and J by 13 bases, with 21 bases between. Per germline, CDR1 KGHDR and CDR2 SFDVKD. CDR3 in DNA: TGTGCCACCAGTGTATCAACAGCCCAAGATAAGAAGTATTTT. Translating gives CATSVSTAQDKKYF.

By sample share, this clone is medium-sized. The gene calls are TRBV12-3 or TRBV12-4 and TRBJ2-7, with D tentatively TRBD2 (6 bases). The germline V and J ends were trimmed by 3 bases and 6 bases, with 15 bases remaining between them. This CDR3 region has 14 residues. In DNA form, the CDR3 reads TGTGCCAGCAGTTTTGGAGGGCCCCTCTCCGAGCAGTACTTC. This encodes CASSFGGPLSEQYF.

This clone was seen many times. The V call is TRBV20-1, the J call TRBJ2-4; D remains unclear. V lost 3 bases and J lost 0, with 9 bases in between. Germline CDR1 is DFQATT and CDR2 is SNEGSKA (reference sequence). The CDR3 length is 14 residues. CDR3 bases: TGCAGTGCTAGTCGTGGAATAGCCAAAAACATTCAGTACTTC. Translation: CSASRGIAKNIQYF.

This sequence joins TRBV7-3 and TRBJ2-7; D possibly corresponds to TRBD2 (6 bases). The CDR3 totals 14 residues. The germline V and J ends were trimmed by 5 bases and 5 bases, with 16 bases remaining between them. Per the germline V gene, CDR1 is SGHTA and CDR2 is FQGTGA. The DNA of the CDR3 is TGTGCCAGCAGCCAAGGAGGGCATGGCCACGAGCAGTACTTC. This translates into CASSQGGHGHEQYF.

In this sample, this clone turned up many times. CDR3 loop: CASSSLGMAGHQETQYF. The CDR3 DNA reads TGTGCCAGCAGCTCTCTCGGAATGGCGGGCCACCAAGAGACCCAGTACTTC. This chain uses TRBV7-9 with TRBJ2-5, with a possible D match to TRBD2 (5 bases). This CDR3 spans 17 amino acids. With 4 bases removed from V and 0 bases from J, the gap between germline ends came to 18 bases. Per the germline V gene, CDR1 is SEHNR and CDR2 is FQNEAQ (reference sequence).

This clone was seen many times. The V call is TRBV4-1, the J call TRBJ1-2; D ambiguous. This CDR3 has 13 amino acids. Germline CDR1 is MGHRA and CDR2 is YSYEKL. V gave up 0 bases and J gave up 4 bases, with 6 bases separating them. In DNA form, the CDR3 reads TGCGCCAGCAGCCAAGAGGGTGGCTATGGCTACACCTTC. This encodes CASSQEGGYGYTF.

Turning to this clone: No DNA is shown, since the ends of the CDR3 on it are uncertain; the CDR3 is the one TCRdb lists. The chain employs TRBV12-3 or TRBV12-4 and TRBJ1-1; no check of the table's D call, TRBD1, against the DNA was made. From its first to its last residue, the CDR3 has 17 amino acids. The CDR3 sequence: CASGKVGPGSMNTEAFF.

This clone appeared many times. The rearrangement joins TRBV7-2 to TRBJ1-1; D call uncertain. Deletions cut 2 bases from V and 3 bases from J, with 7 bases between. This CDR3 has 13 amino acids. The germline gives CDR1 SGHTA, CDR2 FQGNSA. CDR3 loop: CASSLNSYTEAFF. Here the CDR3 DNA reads TGTGCCAGCAGCTTAAACAGCTACACTGAAGCTTTCTTT.

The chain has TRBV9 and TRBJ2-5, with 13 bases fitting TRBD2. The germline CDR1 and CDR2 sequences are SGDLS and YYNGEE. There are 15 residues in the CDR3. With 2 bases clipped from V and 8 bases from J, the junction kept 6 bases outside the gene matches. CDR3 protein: CASSVDTSGRGTQYF. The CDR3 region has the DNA TGTGCCAGCAGCGTTGATACTAGCGGGAGGGGAACCCAGTACTTC.

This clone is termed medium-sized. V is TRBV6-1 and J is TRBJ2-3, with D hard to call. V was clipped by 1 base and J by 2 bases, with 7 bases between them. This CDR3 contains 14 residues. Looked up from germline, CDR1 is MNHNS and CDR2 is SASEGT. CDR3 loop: CASSEDSDTDTQYF. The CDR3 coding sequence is TGTGCCAGCAGTGAAGACAGTGACACAGATACGCAGTATTTT.

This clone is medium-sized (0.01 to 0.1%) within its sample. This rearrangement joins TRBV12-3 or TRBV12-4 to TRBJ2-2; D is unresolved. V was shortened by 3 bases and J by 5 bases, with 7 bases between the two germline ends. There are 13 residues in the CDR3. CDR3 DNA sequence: TGTGCCAGCAGTTTTTTTCTGACCGGGGAGCTGTTTTTT. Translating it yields CASSFFLTGELFF.

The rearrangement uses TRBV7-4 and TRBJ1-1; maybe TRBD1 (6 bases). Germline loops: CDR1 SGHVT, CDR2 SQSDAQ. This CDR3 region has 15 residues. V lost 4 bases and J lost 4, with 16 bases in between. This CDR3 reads CASSWYRAVSTEAFF. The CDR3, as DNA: TGTGCCAGCAGCTGGTACAGGGCAGTGAGCACTGAAGCTTTCTTT.

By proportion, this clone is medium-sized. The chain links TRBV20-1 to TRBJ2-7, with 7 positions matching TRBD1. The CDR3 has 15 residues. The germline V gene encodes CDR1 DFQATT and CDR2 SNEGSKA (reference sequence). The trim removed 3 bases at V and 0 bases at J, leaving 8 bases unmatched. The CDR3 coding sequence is TGCAGTGCTAGGACCCCGGGACAGCTCTCCTACGAGCAGTACTTC. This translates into CSARTPGQLSYEQYF.

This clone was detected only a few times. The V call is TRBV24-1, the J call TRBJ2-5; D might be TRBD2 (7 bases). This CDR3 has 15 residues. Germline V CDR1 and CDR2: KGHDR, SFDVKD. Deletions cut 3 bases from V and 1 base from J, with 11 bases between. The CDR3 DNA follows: TGTGCCACCAGTGATCGGCGGGGGCTCCAAGAGACCCAGTACTTC. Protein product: CATSDRRGLQETQYF.